A single sample is the source of the 20 T cell receptor beta chains below, sequenced in a study of blood T cell repertoires in COVID-19. Profiled with immunoSEQ multiplex PCR; TCRdb holds only in-frame clones, not every one. The data contain approximately 250,000 clones, around 80% of them singletons. The sequenced material came from PBMCs or T cells enriched from blood (not recorded which). The receptors here all came from a man aged 25-45 years with acute COVID-19.

This clone was counted between two and nine times. This chain links TRBV3-1 (or the pseudogene TRBV3-2) with TRBJ1-2, with D unclear. Germline CDR1 LGHDT, CDR2 YNNKEL (reference sequence). This CDR3 has 15 residues. V was clipped by 4 bases and J by 3 bases, with 15 bases between them. The CDR3 DNA follows: TGTGCCAGCAGCCTTGACTTGAGGTCCTACTATGGCTACACCTTC. Encoded protein: CASSLDLRSYYGYTF.

This clone turned up a few times. The rearrangement uses TRBV29-1 and TRBJ2-2, with D possibly matching TRBD2 (6 bases). Trimming stripped 3 bases from V and 0 bases from J, with 11 bases between. The CDR3 sequence is 15 residues long. Per the germline V gene, CDR1 is SQVTM and CDR2 is ANQGSEA. CDR3 coding DNA: TGCAGCGTTGAGCCAGCGGGTTCGAACACCGGGGAGCTGTTTTTT. Encoded protein: CSVEPAGSNTGELFF.

The J gene is TRBJ2-1, the V gene TRBV9; D might be TRBD1 (6 bases). Germline CDR1 and CDR2: SGDLS and YYNGEE. CDR3 length: 15 amino acids. V was clipped by 3 bases and J by 5 bases, with 15 bases between them. The CDR3 DNA follows: TGTGCCAGCAGCGCGCCACAAGGGGGTCACAATGAGCAGTTCTTC. This codes for CASSAPQGGHNEQFF.

The V and J genes are TRBV3-1 (or the pseudogene TRBV3-2) and TRBJ1-6; a weak D match, TRBD1 (6 bases). V lost 1 base and J lost 4, with 8 bases in between. Germline values: CDR1 LGHDT, CDR2 YNNKEL (reference sequence). The length of the CDR3 is 15 residues. The CDR3 DNA reads TGTGCCAGCAGCCAAGGGACAGTTTATAATTCACCCCTCCACTTT. Its protein is CASSQGTVYNSPLHF.

The chain has TRBV2 and TRBJ2-3; unclear D gene. The CDR3 covers 19 residues. CDR1 is SNHLY and CDR2 is FYNNEI in the germline V gene. V lost 9 bases and J 2 bases, leaving 30 bases between the germline ends. The CDR3 coding sequence is TGTGCCAGGCTCCAACCTACGCTTGGGCCTCCCACAAACACAGATACGCAGTATTTT. Its translation: CARLQPTLGPPTNTDTQYF.

The chain recombines TRBV5-6 with TRBJ2-3, with TRBD2 matching 7 bases. This CDR3 contains 16 residues. Trimming at V came to 4 bases and at J to 3 bases, leaving 11 bases not matched to a gene. Germline-derived CDR1 and CDR2 are SGHDT and YYEEEE. The CDR3 DNA reads TGTGCCAGCAGCCGAGGGTCGGGACTAAGTACAGATACGCAGTATTTT. This sequence encodes CASSRGSGLSTDTQYF.

This clone has only a few counts. The genes are TRBV9 and TRBJ2-1; D gene uncertain. The CDR3 contains 15 residues. V was cut by 0 bases and J by 3 bases, with 10 bases left in between. CDR1 and CDR2 (germline): SGDLS, YYNGEE. CDR3 sequence reads: CASSVAAIGYNEQFF. The CDR3 DNA reads TGTGCCAGCAGCGTAGCTGCTATTGGCTACAATGAGCAGTTCTTC. The full variable domain, in which reference TRBV9 and TRBJ2-1 provide the parts outside the CDR3, is DSGVTQTPKHLITATGQRVTLRCSPRSGDLSVYWYQQSLDQGLQFLIQYYNGEERAKGNILERFSAQQFPDLHSELNLSSLELGDSALYFCASSVAAIGYNEQFFGPGTRLTVL.

J is TRBJ1-4 and V is TRBV9; 9 positions match TRBD1. Unmatched junction bases numbered 3, after V lost 3 bases and J lost 3 bases. This CDR3 region has 15 residues. Germline loops: CDR1 SGDLS, CDR2 YYNGEE. The CDR3, as DNA: TGTGCCAGCAGCGAACAGGGGGCGGCTAATGAAAAACTGTTTTTT. It translates to CASSEQGAANEKLFF.

The chain employs TRBV9 and TRBJ1-5; TRBD1 aligns across 7 bases. Unmatched junction bases numbered 10, after V lost 3 bases and J lost 7 bases. Germline V CDR1 and CDR2: SGDLS, YYNGEE. CDR3 length equals 15 residues. The CDR3 sequence: CASSARDSEYQPQHF. The CDR3 nucleotides are TGTGCCAGCAGCGCCCGGGACAGTGAGTACCAGCCCCAGCATTTT.

The rearrangement links TRBV15 to TRBJ1-1, with D possibly TRBD1 on 5 matching bases. The germline gives CDR1 LNHNV, CDR2 YYDKDF (reference sequence). CDR3 length: 15 amino acids. Trimming removed 3 bases at V and 1 base at J, with 12 bases between. This chain's CDR3 is CATSSTIDRNTEAFF. CDR3 DNA sequence: TGTGCCACCAGCAGCACTATAGACAGGAACACTGAAGCTTTCTTT.

The chain combines TRBV24-1 with TRBJ1-2; TRBD1 is a possible D gene (5 bases). This CDR3 is 15 amino acids long. V was pared by 3 bases and J by 0 bases, with 10 bases between. In germline, CDR1 is KGHDR, CDR2 SFDVKD. CDR3 loop: CATSDGRVANYGYTF. CDR3 nucleotide sequence: TGTGCCACCAGTGATGGCAGGGTGGCTAACTATGGCTACACCTTC.

The chain has TRBV4-2 and TRBJ2-2, with a tentative D call TRBD2 (6 bases). Per germline, CDR1 LGHNA and CDR2 YNFKEQ. The length of the CDR3 is 15 residues. The ends were cut back, 4 bases at V and 4 bases at J, with 13 bases in the middle. CDR3 loop: CASSPSQGGTGELFF. The CDR3 nucleotides read TGTGCCAGCAGCCCCTCTCAGGGAGGCACCGGGGAGCTGTTTTTT.

The rearrangement links TRBV3-1 (or the pseudogene TRBV3-2) to TRBJ1-2, with D maybe TRBD1 (6 bases). Germline V gene lookup returns CDR1 LGHDT and CDR2 YNNKEL (reference sequence). This CDR3 contains 15 residues. With 1 base removed from V and 3 bases from J, the gap between germline ends came to 12 bases. The CDR3 protein is CASSQGLTGHYGYTF. As DNA, the CDR3 is TGTGCCAGCAGCCAAGGCCTGACAGGACACTATGGCTACACCTTC.

The chain employs TRBV6-6 and TRBJ2-5, with 9 bases fitting TRBD1. With V trimmed by 4 bases and J by 5 bases, 11 bases remained unmatched. This CDR3 contains 16 residues. Per the germline V gene, CDR1 is MNHNY and CDR2 is SVGAGI (reference sequence). The CDR3 region is CASSFPGQGLPETQYF. CDR3 sequence (DNA): TGTGCCAGCAGTTTTCCGGGACAGGGATTGCCCGAGACCCAGTACTTC.

Here the CDR3 reads CASSPGTGILLTGNTIYF. The CDR3 nucleotides read TGTGCCAGCAGCCCCGGGACAGGCATTTTGTTGACTGGAAACACCATATATTTT. The genes are TRBV9 and TRBJ1-3; 8 nucleotides align to TRBD1. The CDR3 has 18 amino acids. CDR1 and CDR2 from the germline V gene are SGDLS and YYNGEE. The V and J ends lost 4 bases and 2 bases, in that order; junction bases with no gene match: 14.

The CDR3 nucleotides are TGTGCCAGCAGCGTAGTCGGGGGGCGCGGTGAAAAACTGTTTTTT. It yields the protein CASSVVGGRGEKLFF. This rearrangement joins TRBV9 to TRBJ1-4; maybe TRBD1 (6 bases). Germline V gene sequence: CDR1 SGDLS, CDR2 YYNGEE. Between the trimmed V and J ends, which lost 0 bases and 7 bases, there was a span of 13 bases. This CDR3 comprises 15 residues.

The rearrangement uses TRBV6-5 and TRBJ1-5, with 7 nucleotides matching TRBD1. This CDR3 has 15 residues. CDR1 is MNHEY, CDR2 SVGAGI, per germline. The J segment lost 0 bases and the V segment lost 5 bases, leaving 4 bases of the junction unmatched. The CDR3 DNA reads as TGTGCCAGCAGTCAGACAGGGATTAGCAATCAGCCCCAGCATTTT. Protein product: CASSQTGISNQPQHF.

The chain couples TRBV7-8 to TRBJ1-6, with 10 nucleotides matching TRBD1. Germline assignment: CDR1 SGHVS and CDR2 FQNEAQ. V lost 3 bases to trimming and J lost 9 bases; unmatched junction nucleotides: 2. This CDR3 contains 14 residues. The CDR3 loop is CASSLGDRGSPLHF. The CDR3 nucleotides read TGTGCCAGCAGCTTGGGGGACAGGGGTTCACCCCTCCACTTT.

As for this clone: One end of the junction fails to match germline, which may point to a read error. DNA for the CDR3: TGTGCCAGCAGCATCCCCGGGACAGGGGACACAGATACGCAGTATTTT. This gives the protein CASSIPGTGDTDTQYF. The chain has TRBV5-1 and TRBJ2-3, with 10 positions matching TRBD1. The CDR3 loop spans 16 amino acids. In germline, CDR1 is SGHRS, CDR2 YFSETQ.

This chain uses TRBV19 with TRBJ2-4; D possibly corresponds to TRBD1 (5 bases). V was trimmed by 6 bases and J by 6 bases, leaving 6 bases between them. The CDR3 runs to 11 residues. Looked up from germline, CDR1 is LNHDA and CDR2 is SQIVND (reference sequence). CDR3: CASRQGNIQYF. The CDR3 DNA sequence: TGTGCCAGTAGGCAGGGAAACATTCAGTACTTC. The whole variable domain, filled in from reference TRBV19 and TRBJ2-4, reads DGGITQSPKYLFRKEGQNVTLSCEQNLNHDAMYWYRQDPGQGLRLIYYSQIVNDFQKGDIAEGYSVSREKKESFPLTVTSAQKNPTAFYLCASRQGNIQYFGAGTRLSVL.